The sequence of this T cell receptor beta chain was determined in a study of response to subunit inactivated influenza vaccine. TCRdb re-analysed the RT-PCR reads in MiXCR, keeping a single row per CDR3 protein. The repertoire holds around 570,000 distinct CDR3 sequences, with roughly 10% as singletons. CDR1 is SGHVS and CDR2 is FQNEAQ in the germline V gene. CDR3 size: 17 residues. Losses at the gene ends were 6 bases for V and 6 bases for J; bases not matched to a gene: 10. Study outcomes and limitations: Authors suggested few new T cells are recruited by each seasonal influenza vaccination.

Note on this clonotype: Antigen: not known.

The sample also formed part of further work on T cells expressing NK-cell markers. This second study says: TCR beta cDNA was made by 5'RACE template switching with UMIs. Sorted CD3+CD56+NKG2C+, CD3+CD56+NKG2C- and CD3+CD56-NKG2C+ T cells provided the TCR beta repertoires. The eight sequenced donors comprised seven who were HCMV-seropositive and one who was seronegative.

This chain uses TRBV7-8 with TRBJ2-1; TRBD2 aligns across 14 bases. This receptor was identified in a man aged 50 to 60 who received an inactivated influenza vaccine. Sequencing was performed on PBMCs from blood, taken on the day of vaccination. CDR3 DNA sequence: TGTGCCAGCAGAACTTGGGGACTAGCGGGAGACGGCAATGAGCAGTTCTTC. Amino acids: CASRTWGLAGDGNEQFF. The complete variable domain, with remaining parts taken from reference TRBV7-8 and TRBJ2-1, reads GAGVSQSPRYKVAKRGQDVALRCDPISGHVSLFWYQQALGQGPEFLTYFQNEAQLDKSGLPSDRFFAERPEGSVSTLKIQRTQQEDSAVYLCASRTWGLAGDGNEQFFGPGTRLTVL.